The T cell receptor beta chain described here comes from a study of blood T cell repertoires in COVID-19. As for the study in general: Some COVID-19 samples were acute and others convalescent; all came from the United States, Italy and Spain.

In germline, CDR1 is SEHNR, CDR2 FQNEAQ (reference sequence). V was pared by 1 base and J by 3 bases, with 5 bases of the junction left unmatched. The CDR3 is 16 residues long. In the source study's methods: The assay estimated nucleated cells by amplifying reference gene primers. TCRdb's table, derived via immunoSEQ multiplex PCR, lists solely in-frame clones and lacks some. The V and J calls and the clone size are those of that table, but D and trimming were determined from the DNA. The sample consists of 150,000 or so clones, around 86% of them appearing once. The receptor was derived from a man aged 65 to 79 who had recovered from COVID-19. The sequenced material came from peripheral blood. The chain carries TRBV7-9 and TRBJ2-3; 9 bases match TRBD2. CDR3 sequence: CASSLGLAEVTDTQYF. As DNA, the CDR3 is TGTGCCAGCAGCTTAGGACTAGCGGAGGTGACAGATACGCAGTATTTT.